This TCR beta chain comes out of a study of T cells expressing NK-cell markers. About the study: The TCR beta repertoires originated in sorted CD3+CD56+NKG2C+, CD3+CD56+NKG2C- and CD3+CD56-NKG2C+ T cells.

TCRdb derives one entry per CDR3 protein from the 5' RACE reads, leaving out DNA. The table for this sample gives roughly 430,000 distinct CDR3 sequences. The germline V gene encodes CDR1 SGHRS and CDR2 YFSETQ. This CDR3 has 16 amino acids. The V and J genes are TRBV5-1 and TRBJ2-2; absent DNA, TCRdb's TRBD1 call cannot be checked. The clonotype originates from a woman between 18 and 70 years old in good health. The material sequenced was blood T cells: a sorted CD56 or NKG2C T cell subset, CD4+ or CD8+ T cells, or bulk PBMC T cells (not recorded which). This CDR3 is CASSLEDRGNTGELFF.